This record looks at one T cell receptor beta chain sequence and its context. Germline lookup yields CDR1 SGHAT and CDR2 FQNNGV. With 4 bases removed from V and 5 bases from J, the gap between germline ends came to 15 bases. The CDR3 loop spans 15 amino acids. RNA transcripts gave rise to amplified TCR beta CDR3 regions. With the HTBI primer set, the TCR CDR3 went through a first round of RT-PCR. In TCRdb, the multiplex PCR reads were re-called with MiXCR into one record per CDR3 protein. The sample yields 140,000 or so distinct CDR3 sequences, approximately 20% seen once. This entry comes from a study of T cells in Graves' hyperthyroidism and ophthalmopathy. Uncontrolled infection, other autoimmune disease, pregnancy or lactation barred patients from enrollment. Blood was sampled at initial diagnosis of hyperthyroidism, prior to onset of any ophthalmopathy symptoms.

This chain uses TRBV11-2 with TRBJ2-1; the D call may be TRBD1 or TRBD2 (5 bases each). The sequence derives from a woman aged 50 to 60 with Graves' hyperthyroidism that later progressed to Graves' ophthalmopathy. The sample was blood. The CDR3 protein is CASSSGDLTHNEQFF. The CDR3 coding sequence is TGTGCCAGCAGCTCCGGGGACCTCACCCACAATGAGCAGTTCTTC.